The rows below give T cell receptor beta chains drawn from one sample of a study of early T cells in non-severe SARS-CoV-2 infection. MiXCR, applied by TCRdb to the 5' RACE reads, yields one record per CDR3 protein. Here the sample spans roughly 23,000 distinct CDR3 sequences, 3% to 4% being singletons. The specimen sequenced was whole blood. These receptors were taken from an adult who was a healthcare worker with PCR-confirmed SARS-CoV-2 infection or an uninfected control (not recorded which). Each CDR3 is given with its conserved first and last residue. The D gene is left open where the match is weak. Size is stated for part of the rows, as once, few or many counts, or as a class when the clone is expanded.

v_gene,d_gene,j_gene,abundance,CDR3nt,CDR3aa
TRBV5-4,TRBD1,TRBJ1-6,few,TGTGCCAGCAGAATGGGGACAGGGCGTCGGAATTCACCCCTCCACTTT,CASRMGTGRRNSPLHF
TRBV7-2,.,TRBJ2-1,many,TGTGCCAGCAGCTTAGTCGCGGGACGGACCTACAATGAGCAGTTCTTC,CASSLVAGRTYNEQFF
TRBV7-2,.,TRBJ2-5,.,TGTGCCAGCAGACACAGGGTTCTGGAGACCCAGTACTTC,CASRHRVLETQYF
TRBV19,TRBD1,TRBJ2-1,many,TGTGCCAGTAGTCTCCTGGACAGGCCATACAATGAGCAGTTCTTC,CASSLLDRPYNEQFF
TRBV28,.,TRBJ1-4,.,TGTGCCAGCAGTTTTCCCGGGTTTAATGAAAAACTGTTTTTT,CASSFPGFNEKLFF
TRBV27,TRBD1,TRBJ1-2,many,TGTGCCAGCAGTGAGCGACAGGGTAATGGCTACACCTTC,CASSERQGNGYTF
TRBV6-1,TRBD1,TRBJ2-7,few,TGTGCCAGCAGTGACAGGGGGCCGGTCTACGAGCAGTACTTC,CASSDRGPVYEQYF
TRBV5-1,TRBD2,TRBJ2-3,.,TGCGCCAGCAGCTCTTACCTGGGACTAGCGGCCACAGATACGCAGTATTTT,CASSSYLGLAATDTQYF
TRBV7-6,.,TRBJ1-2,many,TGTGCCAGCAGCTTAGGGGGACGCGATGGCTACACCTTC,CASSLGGRDGYTF
TRBV7-6,TRBD1,TRBJ2-1,medium-sized,TGTGCCAGCAGCTCGGGACAGAACTCCTACAATGAGCAGTTCTTC,CASSSGQNSYNEQFF
TRBV11-3,.,TRBJ2-7,many,TGTGCCAGCAGCTTAAAACAGCCCAAAGAGCAGTACTTC,CASSLKQPKEQYF
TRBV7-6,.,TRBJ2-2,many,TGTGCCAGCAGGCCAACAGGGGCGGGGACCGGGGAGCTGTTTTTT,CASRPTGAGTGELFF
TRBV10-2,TRBD2,TRBJ2-3,many,TGCGCCAGCAGTGTGGGCGGGGGTAGCACAGATACGCAGTATTTT,CASSVGGGSTDTQYF
TRBV7-2,.,TRBJ2-3,few,TGTGCCAGCAGCTTACTCGCGCCCCAGCGGACAGATACGCAGTATTTT,CASSLLAPQRTDTQYF
TRBV20-1,.,TRBJ2-7,many,TGCAGTGCTCCCCGGGACGGAGCCTACGAGCAGTACTTC,CSAPRDGAYEQYF
TRBV5-1,.,TRBJ2-5,few,TGCGCCAGCAGCTTGGATCCAGTAAAAGAGACCCAGTACTTC,CASSLDPVKETQYF
TRBV20-1,TRBD2,TRBJ2-3,many,TGCAGTGCTAGACCTTCGGAGGCGAGCGGGAGGAGTACGCAGTATTTT,CSARPSEASGRSTQYF
TRBV7-2,TRBD2,TRBJ2-1,many,TGTGCCAGCAGCCCCGCTGGCCCTAGCGGGGGTGAGCAGTTCTTC,CASSPAGPSGGEQFF
TRBV7-9,TRBD1,TRBJ1-6,many,TGTGCCAGCAGCTCCCGGACAGGGGGGAATTCACCCCTCCACTTT,CASSSRTGGNSPLHF
TRBV24-1,.,TRBJ2-1,.,TGTGCCACCAGTGATTTGACAGGGTCGGACAATGAGCAGTTCTTC,CATSDLTGSDNEQFF
TRBV12-3/TRBV12-4,TRBD1,TRBJ1-4,many,TGTGCCAGCAGTCCGCGCCTAGGGACAGAGTTTAATGAAAAACTGTTTTTT,CASSPRLGTEFNEKLFF
TRBV6-2/TRBV6-3,.,TRBJ1-1,few,TGTGCCAGCAGAAGGGACCCGAACACTGAAGCTTTCTTT,CASRRDPNTEAFF
TRBV11-2,.,TRBJ2-3,medium-sized,TGTGCCAGCAGCTTTCAGGGACCGTCCACAGATACGCAGTATTTT,CASSFQGPSTDTQYF